The rows below give T cell receptor beta chains drawn from one sample of a study of blood T cell repertoires in COVID-19. Clones were read by immunoSEQ multiplex PCR, and TCRdb kept only the in-frame ones, dropping some. In the table there are about 250,000 clones, 65% to 90% of which are singletons. The material sequenced was PBMCs or T cells enriched from blood (not recorded which). The receptors here all came from a woman between 45 and 65 years old with acute COVID-19. CDR3s include the opening cysteine and the closing phenylalanine or tryptophan. A D gene is named only where the DNA matches it firmly. Expanded clones are given a class, and other clones once, few, many or no size at all.

D gene: NA
V gene: TRBV15
clone size: NA
J gene: TRBJ2-6
CDR3 DNA: TGTGCCACCAGCAGAGAACGACATCCGAGCTCTGGGGCCAACGTCCTGACTTTC
CDR3 protein: CATSRERHPSSGANVLTF

D gene: TRBD1
V gene: TRBV14
clone size: NA
J gene: TRBJ1-6
CDR3 DNA: TGTGCCAGCAGCCAAGTACAGGGGGCAAGTTGGAATTCACCCCTCCACTTT
CDR3 protein: CASSQVQGASWNSPLHF

D gene: NA
V gene: TRBV6-5
clone size: few
J gene: TRBJ2-7
CDR3 DNA: TGTGCCAGCAGTTCGAGGGACTCCTACGAGCAGTACTTC
CDR3 protein: CASSSRDSYEQYF

D gene: TRBD1
V gene: TRBV7-8
clone size: NA
J gene: TRBJ1-5
CDR3 DNA: TGTGCCAGCAGCCCCGTCCCGGGACAGGGGGCAAGGGATCAGCCCCAGCATTTT
CDR3 protein: CASSPVPGQGARDQPQHF

D gene: NA
V gene: TRBV11-2
clone size: NA
J gene: TRBJ1-1
CDR3 DNA: TGTGCCAGCAGCCCTTTCGGGGGGCGGAGTGAAGCTTTCTTT
CDR3 protein: CASSPFGGRSEAFF

D gene: NA
V gene: TRBV10-1
clone size: NA
J gene: TRBJ1-1
CDR3 DNA: TGCGCCAGCAGGGCCGCGGGTTCGGGCACTGAAGCTTTCTTT
CDR3 protein: CASRAAGSGTEAFF

D gene: TRBD1
V gene: TRBV30
clone size: few
J gene: TRBJ1-1
CDR3 DNA: TGTGCCTGGCTCCGCATCCGGGACAGGGGAATGAACACTGAAGCTTTCTTT
CDR3 protein: CAWLRIRDRGMNTEAFF

D gene: TRBD1
V gene: TRBV10-3
clone size: once
J gene: TRBJ2-7
CDR3 DNA: TGTGCCATCAGTGGGGGGACAGGGGGAACATACGAGCAGTACTTC
CDR3 protein: CAISGGTGGTYEQYF

D gene: NA
V gene: TRBV5-1
clone size: NA
J gene: TRBJ1-6
CDR3 DNA: TGCGCCAGCAGTCCCGGGGCGGGGAACGAGTATTCACCCCTCCACTTT
CDR3 protein: CASSPGAGNEYSPLHF

D gene: NA
V gene: TRBV6-5
clone size: few
J gene: TRBJ1-1
CDR3 DNA: TGTGCCAGCGGCAGGGGGAACACTGAAGCTTTCTTT
CDR3 protein: CASGRGNTEAFF

D gene: NA
V gene: TRBV30
clone size: NA
J gene: TRBJ2-7
CDR3 DNA: TGTGCCTGGAGTCCCTCTTTCGAGCAGTACTTC
CDR3 protein: CAWSPSFEQYF

D gene: TRBD1
V gene: TRBV5-1
clone size: NA
J gene: TRBJ1-1
CDR3 DNA: TGCGCCAGCAGCTTGTACAGCGGGGCAGGGGGCAACACTGAAGCTTTCTTT
CDR3 protein: CASSLYSGAGGNTEAFF

D gene: TRBD1
V gene: TRBV13
clone size: NA
J gene: TRBJ1-1
CDR3 DNA: TGTGCCAGCAGCAGGGGGCGTGGAGGGTCTGAAGCTTTCTTT
CDR3 protein: CASSRGRGGSEAFF

D gene: TRBD2
V gene: TRBV7-9
clone size: NA
J gene: TRBJ2-3
CDR3 DNA: TGTGCCAGCAGCCCACCCGGGGGGGATACGCAGTATTTT
CDR3 protein: CASSPPGGDTQYF

D gene: TRBD2
V gene: TRBV2
clone size: NA
J gene: TRBJ2-7
CDR3 DNA: TGTGCCATCAACGGGGGGTCCCTGGGAGTCGAGCAGTACTTC
CDR3 protein: CAINGGSLGVEQYF

D gene: NA
V gene: TRBV2
clone size: NA
J gene: TRBJ2-2
CDR3 DNA: TGTGCCAGCAGTGAATATGTCGGGGAGCTGTTTTTT
CDR3 protein: CASSEYVGELFF

D gene: TRBD2
V gene: TRBV14
clone size: NA
J gene: TRBJ2-7
CDR3 DNA: TGTGCCACCAGACTAGCGGGGGGATACGAGCAGTACTTC
CDR3 protein: CATRLAGGYEQYF